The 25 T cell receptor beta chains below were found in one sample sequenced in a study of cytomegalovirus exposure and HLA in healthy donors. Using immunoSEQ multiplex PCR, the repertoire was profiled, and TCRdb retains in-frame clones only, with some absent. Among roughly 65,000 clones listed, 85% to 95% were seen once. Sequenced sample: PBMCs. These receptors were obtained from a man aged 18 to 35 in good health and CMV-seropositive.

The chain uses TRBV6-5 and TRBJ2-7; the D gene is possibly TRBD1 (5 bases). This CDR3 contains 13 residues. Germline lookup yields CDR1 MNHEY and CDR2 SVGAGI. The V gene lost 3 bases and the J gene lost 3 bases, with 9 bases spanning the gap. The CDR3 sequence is CASSYLGDYEQYF. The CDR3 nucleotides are TGTGCCAGCAGTTATCTAGGGGACTACGAGCAGTACTTC.

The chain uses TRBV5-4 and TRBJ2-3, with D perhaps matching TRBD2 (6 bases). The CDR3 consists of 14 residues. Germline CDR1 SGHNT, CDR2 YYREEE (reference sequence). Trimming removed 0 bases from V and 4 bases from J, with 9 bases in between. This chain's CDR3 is CASSLGREADTQYF. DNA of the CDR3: TGTGCCAGCAGCTTGGGCAGGGAGGCAGATACGCAGTATTTT. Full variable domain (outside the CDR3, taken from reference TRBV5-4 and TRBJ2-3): ETGVTQSPTHLIKTRGQQVTLRCSSQSGHNTVSWYQQALGQGPQFIFQYYREEENGRGNFPPRFSGLQFPNYSSELNVNALELDDSALYLCASSLGREADTQYFGPGTRLTVL.

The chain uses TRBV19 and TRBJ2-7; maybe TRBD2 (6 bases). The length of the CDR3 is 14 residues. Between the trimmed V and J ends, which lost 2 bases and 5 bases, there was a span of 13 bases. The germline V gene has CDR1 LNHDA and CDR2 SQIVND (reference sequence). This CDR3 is CASSINGRKDEQYF. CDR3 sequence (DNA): TGTGCCAGTAGTATAAACGGGAGAAAAGACGAGCAGTACTTC.

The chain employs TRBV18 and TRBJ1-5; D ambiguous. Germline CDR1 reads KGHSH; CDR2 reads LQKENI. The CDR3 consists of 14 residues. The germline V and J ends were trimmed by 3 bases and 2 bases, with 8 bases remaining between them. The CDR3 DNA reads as TGTGCCAGCTCACCCCTAGAGGGCAATCAGCCCCAGCATTTT. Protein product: CASSPLEGNQPQHF.

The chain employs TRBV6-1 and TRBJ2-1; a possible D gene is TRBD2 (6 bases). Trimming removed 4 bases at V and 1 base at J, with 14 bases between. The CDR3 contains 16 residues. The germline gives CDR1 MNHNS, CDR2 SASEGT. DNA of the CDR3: TGTGCCAGCAGTGGAGGAGGGGTAGTATCCTACAATGAGCAGTTCTTC. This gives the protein CASSGGGVVSYNEQFF.

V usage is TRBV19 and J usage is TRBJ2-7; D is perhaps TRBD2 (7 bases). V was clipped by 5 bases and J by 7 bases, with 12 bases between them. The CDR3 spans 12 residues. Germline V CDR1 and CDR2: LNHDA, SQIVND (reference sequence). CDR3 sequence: CASSSGGGEQYF. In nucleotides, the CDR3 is TGTGCCAGTAGTTCGGGGGGCGGGGAGCAGTACTTC.

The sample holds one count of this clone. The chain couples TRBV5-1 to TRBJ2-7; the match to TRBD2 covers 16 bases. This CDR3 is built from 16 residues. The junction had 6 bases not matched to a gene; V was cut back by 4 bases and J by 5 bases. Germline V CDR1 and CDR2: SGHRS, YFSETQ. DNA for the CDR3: TGCGCCAGCAGCATAGGGGGGACTAGCGGGAGGGACGAGCAGTACTTC. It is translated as CASSIGGTSGRDEQYF.

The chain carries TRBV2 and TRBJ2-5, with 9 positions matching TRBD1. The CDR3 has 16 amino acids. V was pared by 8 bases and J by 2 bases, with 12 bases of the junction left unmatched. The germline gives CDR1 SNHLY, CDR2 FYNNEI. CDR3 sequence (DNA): TGTGCCAGCGAGAGCCCGTTGGGACAGGGACAAGAGACCCAGTACTTC. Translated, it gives CASESPLGQGQETQYF.

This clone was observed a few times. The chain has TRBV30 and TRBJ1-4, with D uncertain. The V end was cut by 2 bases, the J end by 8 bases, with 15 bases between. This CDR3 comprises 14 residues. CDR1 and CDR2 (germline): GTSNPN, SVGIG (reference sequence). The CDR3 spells CAWSRPTGREKLFF. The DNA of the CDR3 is TGTGCCTGGAGTAGACCGACTGGCCGGGAAAAACTGTTTTTT. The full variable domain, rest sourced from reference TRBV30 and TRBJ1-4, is SQTIHQWPATLVQPVGSPLSLECTVEGTSNPNLYWYRQAAGRGLQLLFYSVGIGQISSEVPQNLSASRPQDRQFILSSKKLLLSDSGFYLCAWSRPTGREKLFFGSGTQLSVL.

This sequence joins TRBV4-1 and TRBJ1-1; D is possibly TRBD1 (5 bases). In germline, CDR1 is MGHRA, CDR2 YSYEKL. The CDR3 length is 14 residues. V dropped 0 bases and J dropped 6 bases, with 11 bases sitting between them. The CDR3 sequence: CASSQDGGDAEAFF. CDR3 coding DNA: TGCGCCAGCAGCCAAGATGGAGGGGACGCTGAAGCTTTCTTT.

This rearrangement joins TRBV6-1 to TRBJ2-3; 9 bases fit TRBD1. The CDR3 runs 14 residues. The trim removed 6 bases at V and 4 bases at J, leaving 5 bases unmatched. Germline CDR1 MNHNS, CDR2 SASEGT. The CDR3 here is CASRWTGDSDTQYF. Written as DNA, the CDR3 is TGTGCCAGCAGGTGGACAGGGGATTCAGATACGCAGTATTTT.

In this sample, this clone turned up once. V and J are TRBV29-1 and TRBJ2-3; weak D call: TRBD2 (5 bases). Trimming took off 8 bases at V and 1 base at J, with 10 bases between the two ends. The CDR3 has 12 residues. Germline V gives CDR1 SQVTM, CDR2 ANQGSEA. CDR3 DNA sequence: TGCAGCTTTTGGAGGCGCACAGATACGCAGTATTTT. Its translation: CSFWRRTDTQYF.

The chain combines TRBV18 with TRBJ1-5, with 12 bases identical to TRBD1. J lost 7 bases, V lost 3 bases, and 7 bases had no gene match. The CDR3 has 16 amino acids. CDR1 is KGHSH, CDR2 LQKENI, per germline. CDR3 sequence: CASSPGQGAVGQPQHF. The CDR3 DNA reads TGTGCCAGCTCACCGGGACAGGGGGCGGTTGGGCAGCCCCAGCATTTT.

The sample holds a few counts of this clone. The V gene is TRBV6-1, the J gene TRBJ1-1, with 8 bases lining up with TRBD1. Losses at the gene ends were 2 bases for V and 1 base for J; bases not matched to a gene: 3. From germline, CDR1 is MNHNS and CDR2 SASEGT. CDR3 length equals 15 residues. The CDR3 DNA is TGTGCCAGCAGTGAATCTGGACAGGGGAACACTGAAGCTTTCTTT. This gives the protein CASSESGQGNTEAFF.

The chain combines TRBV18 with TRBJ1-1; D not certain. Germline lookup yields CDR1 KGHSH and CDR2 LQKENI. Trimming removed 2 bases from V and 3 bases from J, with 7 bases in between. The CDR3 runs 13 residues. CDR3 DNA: TGTGCCAGCTCACCAGGGGAGGACACTGAAGCTTTCTTT. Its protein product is CASSPGEDTEAFF.

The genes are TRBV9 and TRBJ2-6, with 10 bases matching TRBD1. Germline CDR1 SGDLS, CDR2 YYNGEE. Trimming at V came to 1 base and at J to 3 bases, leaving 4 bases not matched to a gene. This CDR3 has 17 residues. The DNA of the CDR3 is TGTGCCAGCAGCGTAAGACAGGGGGCGTTTGGGGCCAACGTCCTGACTTTC. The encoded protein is CASSVRQGAFGANVLTF.

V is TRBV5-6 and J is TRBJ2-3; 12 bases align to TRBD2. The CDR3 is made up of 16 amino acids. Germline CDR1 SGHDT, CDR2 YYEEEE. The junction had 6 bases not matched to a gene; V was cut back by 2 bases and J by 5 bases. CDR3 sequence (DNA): TGTGCCAGCAGCTTCGGGACTAGCGGGCCTGGAGATACGCAGTATTTT. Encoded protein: CASSFGTSGPGDTQYF.

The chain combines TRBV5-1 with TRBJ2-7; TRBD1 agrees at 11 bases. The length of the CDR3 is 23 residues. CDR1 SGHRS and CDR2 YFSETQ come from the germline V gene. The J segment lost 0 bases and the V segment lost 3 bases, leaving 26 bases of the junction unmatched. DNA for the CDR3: TGCGCCAGCAGCTATTGGTTAGGACAGGGGGCGTCGGGACCCAGCCGAAGCTCCTACGAGCAGTACTTC. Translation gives CASSYWLGQGASGPSRSSYEQYF.

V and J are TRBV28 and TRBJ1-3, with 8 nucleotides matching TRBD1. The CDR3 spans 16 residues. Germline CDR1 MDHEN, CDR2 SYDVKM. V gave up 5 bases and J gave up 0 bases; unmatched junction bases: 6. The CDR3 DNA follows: TGTGCCAGCAGTCCCCGGACAGGGCCCTCTGGAAACACCATATATTTT. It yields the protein CASSPRTGPSGNTIYF.

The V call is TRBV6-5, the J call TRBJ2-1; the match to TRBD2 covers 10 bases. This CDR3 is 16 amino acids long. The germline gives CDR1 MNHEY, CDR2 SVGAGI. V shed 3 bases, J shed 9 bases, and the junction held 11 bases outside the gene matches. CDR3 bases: TGTGCCAGCAGTTATTTAGCGGGAGGACCAAATCCTGAGCAGTTCTTC. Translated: CASSYLAGGPNPEQFF.

CDR3 in DNA: TGTGCCAGCAGCTTAGTGCCGGGAGGGCCAACCGGGGAGCTGTTTTTT. Amino acid sequence: CASSLVPGGPTGELFF. This chain joins TRBV11-2 and TRBJ2-2; 8 nucleotides align to TRBD2. With 1 base clipped from V and 5 bases from J, the junction kept 6 bases outside the gene matches. This CDR3 is 16 amino acids long. In germline, CDR1 is SGHAT, CDR2 FQNNGV.

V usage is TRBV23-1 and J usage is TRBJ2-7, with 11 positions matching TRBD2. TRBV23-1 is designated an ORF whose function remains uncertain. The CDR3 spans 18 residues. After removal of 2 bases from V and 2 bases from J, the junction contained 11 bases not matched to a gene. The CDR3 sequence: CASSQPSPLAGEPYEQYF. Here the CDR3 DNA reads TGCGCCAGCAGTCAACCATCCCCACTAGCGGGAGAGCCCTACGAGCAGTACTTC.

In DNA form, the CDR3 reads TGTGCCACCAGCAGAGCCGCCGACAGGGGGGCTTTCTTT. It encodes CATSRAADRGAFF. V gene TRBV15 combines with J gene TRBJ1-1; the match to TRBD1 covers 9 bases. Losses at the gene ends were 1 base for V and 11 bases for J; bases not matched to a gene: 5. Germline CDR1 is LNHNV and CDR2 is YYDKDF (reference sequence). CDR3 length equals 13 residues.

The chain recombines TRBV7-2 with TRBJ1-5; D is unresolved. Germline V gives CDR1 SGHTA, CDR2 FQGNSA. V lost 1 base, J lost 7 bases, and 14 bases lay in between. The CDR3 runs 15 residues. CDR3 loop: CASSLERSGRQPQHF. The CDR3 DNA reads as TGTGCCAGCAGCTTAGAGCGTTCGGGGAGACAGCCCCAGCATTTT.

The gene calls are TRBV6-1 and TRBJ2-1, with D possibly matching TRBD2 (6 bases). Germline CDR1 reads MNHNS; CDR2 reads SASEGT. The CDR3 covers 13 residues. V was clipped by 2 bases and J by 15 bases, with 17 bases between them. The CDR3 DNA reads TGTGCCAGCAGTGAAAAGGAACTAGCACGGCCGTTCTTC. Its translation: CASSEKELARPFF.